These 9 T cell receptor beta chains were all obtained from the same sample, sequenced in a study of T-cell memory formation after mild COVID-19. Each CDR3 protein gets one entry after TCRdb re-called the 5' RACE reads with MiXCR. The sample contains about half a million distinct CDR3 sequences, approximately 18% of which appear only once. Material for sequencing was PBMCs or a T cell subset sorted from them (not recorded which). The receptor source for this set is an adult woman who had mild COVID-19 (a few samples of this study predate the infection). Cell type and time point are not known.

This clonotype appeared a few times. V gene TRBV7-6 combines with J gene TRBJ2-7; TRBD2 might be the D (5 bases). The CDR3 runs to 15 residues. CDR1 and CDR2 from the germline V gene are SGHVS and FNYEAQ. V lost 4 bases, J lost 2 bases, and 15 bases lay in between. In nucleotides, the CDR3 is TGTGCCAGCAGCTCCCGGCCGATGAGGGCCTACGAGCAGTACTTC. This codes for CASSSRPMRAYEQYF.

This clonotype was found a few times. The chain employs TRBV7-9 and TRBJ1-1; no clear D. CDR3 length: 11 residues. V lost 3 bases to trimming and J lost 7 bases, with 6 bases between them. Per the germline V gene, CDR1 is SEHNR and CDR2 is FQNEAQ (reference sequence). The CDR3 region is CASSFTLEAFF. The CDR3 nucleotides are TGTGCCAGCAGCTTTACACTTGAAGCTTTCTTT.

This clonotype was observed many times. The genes are TRBV5-5 and TRBJ2-7; 9 positions match TRBD1. V shed 3 bases and J 5 bases; nucleotides not matched to a gene: 6. Germline V lookup: CDR1 SGHKS, CDR2 YYEKEE (reference sequence). This CDR3 comprises 14 residues. The CDR3 is CASSYRDRVDEQYF. The CDR3 coding sequence is TGTGCCAGCAGCTACCGGGACAGGGTCGACGAGCAGTACTTC.

This clonotype appeared many times. This chain links TRBV5-1 with TRBJ2-3, with unresolved D. The V end was cut by 4 bases, the J end by 0 bases, with 12 bases between. CDR3 length equals 15 residues. The germline CDR1 and CDR2 sequences are SGHRS and YFSETQ. The CDR3 region is CASSPLPASTDTQYF. The CDR3 region has the DNA TGCGCCAGCAGCCCCCTCCCCGCCAGCACAGATACGCAGTATTTT.

The table lists this clonotype with a few counts. The V gene is TRBV19, the J gene TRBJ2-7, with a weak D call TRBD1 (5 bases). This CDR3 has 17 amino acids. Germline V CDR1 and CDR2: LNHDA, SQIVND (reference sequence). Trimming removed 3 bases from V and 3 bases from J, with 21 bases in between. CDR3 DNA: TGTGCCAGTAGTATGGCGACACCTGAGACAGTAAACTACGAGCAGTACTTC. Encoded protein: CASSMATPETVNYEQYF. Variable domain in full (rest from reference TRBV19 and TRBJ2-7): DGGITQSPKYLFRKEGQNVTLSCEQNLNHDAMYWYRQDPGQGLRLIYYSQIVNDFQKGDIAEGYSVSREKKESFPLTVTSAQKNPTAFYLCASSMATPETVNYEQYFGPGTRLTVT.

The chain carries TRBV27 and TRBJ1-2; 7 bases align to TRBD1. The CDR3 sequence is 13 residues long. The V gene's germline CDR1 is MNHEY and CDR2 SMNVEV (reference sequence). V lost 6 bases and J lost 8; bases outside the gene matches: 9. The CDR3: CASRPQGTWGYTF. The CDR3 DNA reads as TGTGCCAGCAGGCCACAGGGGACGTGGGGCTACACCTTC.

Only a few counts were recorded for this clonotype. The V and J genes are TRBV18 and TRBJ1-1; 9 bases agree with TRBD1. V shed 2 bases and J 0 bases; nucleotides not matched to a gene: 13. CDR3 size: 19 residues. CDR1 is KGHSH and CDR2 is LQKENI in the germline V gene. The DNA for the CDR3 is TGTGCCAGCTCACCATTGGGGAGACAGGGGGGCGCGATGAACACTGAAGCTTTCTTT. Amino acid sequence: CASSPLGRQGGAMNTEAFF.

In this sample, this clonotype turned up many times. The chain is built from TRBV12-3 or TRBV12-4 and TRBJ2-7, with unresolved D. Deletions cut 3 bases from V and 1 base from J, with 4 bases between. There are 12 residues in the CDR3. Here the CDR3 reads CASSLRSYEQYF. The CDR3 DNA follows: TGTGCCAGCAGTTTGCGGTCCTACGAGCAGTACTTC.

V and J are TRBV20-1 and TRBJ2-3; 11 bases map to TRBD2. Germline V gene lookup returns CDR1 DFQATT and CDR2 SNEGSKA (reference sequence). V was clipped by 5 bases and J by 3 bases; unmatched bases: 19. CDR3 length: 19 residues. Here the CDR3 reads CSAPNPMIRLAGITDTQYF. The CDR3 nucleotides read TGCAGTGCTCCCAACCCGATGATAAGACTAGCGGGGATAACAGATACGCAGTATTTT.